A selection of T cell receptor beta chains follows, all from one sample in a study of beta chain features in type 1 diabetes. Sequenced by immunoSEQ multiplex PCR; TCRdb stores in-frame clones only, minus some. The data contain roughly 130,000 clones, about 9.2% of them singletons. The sample was central memory CD4+ T cells from blood. The receptors come from a man younger than 35 in good health. Each CDR3 is given with its conserved first and last residue. The D gene is left open where the match is weak. The listing skips clone size in some rows; elsewhere it reads once, few, many or a size class.

TRBJ1-5	NA	13	TRBV6-1	few	CASRDIRNQPQHF	TGTGCCAGCAGGGACATCCGCAATCAGCCCCAGCATTTT
TRBJ1-4	NA	12	TRBV27	NA	CASSFKGGKLFF	TGTGCCAGCAGTTTCAAAGGGGGAAAACTGTTTTTT
TRBJ2-7	TRBD1	14	TRBV29-1	few	CSVPGQSYPYEQYF	TGCAGCGTTCCGGGACAGTCATACCCCTACGAGCAGTACTTC
TRBJ2-7	TRBD1	13	TRBV19	NA	CASSRWTGYEQYF	TGTGCCAGTAGTCGGTGGACAGGCTACGAGCAGTACTTC
TRBJ2-1	NA	14	TRBV9	NA	CASSTTDTRNEQFF	TGTGCCAGCAGCACGACGGACACTCGCAATGAGCAGTTCTTC
TRBJ2-5	TRBD1	14	TRBV5-1	NA	CASRDTTGGETQYF	TGCGCCAGCAGAGACACGACAGGGGGAGAGACCCAGTACTTC
TRBJ2-2	TRBD2	17	TRBV4-2	NA	CASSHASGGINTGELFF	TGTGCCAGCAGCCATGCTAGCGGGGGGATCAACACCGGGGAGTTGTTTTTT
TRBJ2-3	TRBD2	15	TRBV5-4	NA	CASSSPGLAGDTQYF	TGTGCCAGCAGCTCCCCGGGACTAGCTGGAGATACGCAGTATTTT
TRBJ2-1	NA	16	TRBV15	NA	CATSRDRGQSDNEQFF	TGTGCCACCAGCAGAGATCGCGGACAGTCGGACAATGAGCAGTTCTTC
TRBJ1-1	NA	13	TRBV29-1	many	CSVGPRPDTEAFF	TGCAGCGTTGGGCCCAGGCCTGACACTGAAGCTTTCTTT
TRBJ2-1	TRBD2	17	TRBV7-3	few	CASSLNPGLEAHNEQFF	TGTGCCAGCAGCTTAAACCCCGGACTAGAGGCTCACAATGAGCAGTTCTTC
TRBJ2-2	TRBD2	17	TRBV7-6	few	CASSSGSGGVNTGELFF	TGTGCCAGCAGCTCGGGTAGCGGGGGCGTGAACACCGGGGAGCTGTTTTTT
TRBJ2-1	TRBD2	16	TRBV6-4	few	CASSAASGGALNEQFF	TGTGCCAGCAGTGCGGCTAGCGGGGGGGCTCTCAATGAGCAGTTCTTC
TRBJ2-3	TRBD2	13	TRBV5-4	NA	CASSLRGADTQYF	TGTGCCAGCAGTCTGCGGGGGGCAGATACGCAGTATTTT
TRBJ2-5	TRBD2	14	TRBV11-2	few	CASSLSLAEETQYF	TGTGCCAGCAGCTTATCACTAGCGGAAGAGACCCAGTACTTC
TRBJ2-7	NA	12	TRBV6-1	NA	CTTGTPTYEQYF	TGCACCACTGGGACACCAACCTACGAGCAGTACTTC
TRBJ2-1	TRBD1	16	TRBV7-9	NA	CASSSQTGGPYNEQFF	TGTGCCAGCAGCTCCCAGACAGGGGGCCCCTACAATGAGCAGTTCTTC
TRBJ2-7	NA	13	TRBV7-2	few	CASAEGGSYEQYF	TGTGCCAGCGCGGAGGGAGGATCCTACGAGCAGTACTTC
TRBJ2-3	TRBD2	15	TRBV28	few	CASSPSGASTDTQYF	TGTGCCAGCAGTCCTAGCGGGGCTAGCACAGATACGCAGTATTTT
TRBJ1-2	NA	13	TRBV11-2	few	CASSPQGDYGYTF	TGTGCCAGCAGCCCACAAGGAGATTATGGCTACACCTTC
TRBJ2-7	NA	11	TRBV10-3	many	CATASVREQYF	TGTGCCACCGCTAGCGTGAGGGAGCAGTACTTC
TRBJ1-2	NA	15	TRBV30	few	CAWSVIGGEGYGYTF	TGTGCCTGGAGTGTAATTGGAGGGGAAGGCTATGGCTACACCTTC
TRBJ2-1	TRBD2	14	TRBV5-1	few	CASTPGLEVIEQFF	TGCGCCAGCACGCCGGGACTAGAGGTTATTGAGCAGTTCTTC
TRBJ2-2	TRBD2	15	TRBV15	NA	CATERDYTNTGELFF	TGTGCCACCGAGAGGGACTATACGAACACCGGGGAGCTGTTTTTT
TRBJ2-7	NA	13	TRBV5-4	NA	CASSRGLAREQHF	TGTGCCAGCAGTAGGGGGTTAGCTCGCGAGCAGCACTTC
TRBJ2-6	NA	16	TRBV7-3	NA	CASSPQDNSGANVLTF	TGTGCCAGCAGCCCCCAGGACAACTCTGGGGCCAACGTCCTGACTTTC
TRBJ1-5	NA	14	TRBV30	NA	CAWEQGFGNQPQHF	TGTGCCTGGGAACAGGGTTTTGGCAATCAGCCCCAGCATTTT
TRBJ2-3	TRBD2	15	TRBV5-1	NA	CASNPLAGGTDTQYF	TGCGCCAGCAACCCACTAGCGGGGGGCACAGATACGCAGTATTTT
TRBJ2-2	NA	14	TRBV18	NA	CASSPRQNTGELFF	TGTGCCAGCTCACCCAGGCAGAACACCGGGGAGCTGTTTTTT
TRBJ1-4	NA	14	TRBV15	few	CATSPDSANEKLFF	TGTGCCACCAGCCCTGACAGTGCCAATGAAAAACTGTTTTTT
TRBJ2-1	TRBD2	19	TRBV7-6	few	CASSLGGGSGTDTYNEQFF	TGTGCCAGCAGCTTAGGGGGCGGTAGCGGGACGGACACCTACAATGAGCAGTTCTTC
TRBJ1-5	NA	16	TRBV5-1	few	CASSLAGPIGNQPQHF	TGCGCCAGCAGCTTGGCTGGCCCCATCGGCAATCAGCCCCAGCATTTT
TRBJ2-3	NA	13	TRBV15	NA	CATSRDHTDTQYF	TGTGCCACCAGCAGAGATCACACAGATACGCAGTATTTT
TRBJ1-2	NA	15	TRBV19	NA	CASSIRLTVDYGYTF	TGTGCCAGTAGTATCCGACTCACCGTTGACTATGGCTACACCTTC
TRBJ1-3	NA	18	TRBV7-7	few	CASSPNTYRATSGNTIYF	TGTGCCAGCAGCCCGAATACCTACAGGGCGACCTCTGGAAACACCATATATTTT
TRBJ1-6	TRBD1	16	TRBV5-4	NA	CASSLSSGGQISPLHF	TGTGCCAGCAGCTTGAGTTCAGGGGGCCAGATTTCACCCCTCCACTTT
TRBJ1-2	NA	13	TRBV6-6	few	CASSPTGNYGYTF	TGTGCCAGCAGCCCAACGGGAAACTATGGCTACACCTTC
TRBJ2-7	NA	11	TRBV20-1	few	CSAAGSYEQYF	TGCAGTGCCGCGGGTTCCTACGAGCAGTACTTC
TRBJ1-6	TRBD1	15	TRBV27	few	CAGLDRGLGNSPLHF	TGTGCCGGGTTAGACAGGGGGCTAGGTAATTCACCCCTCCACTTT
TRBJ2-3	NA	13	TRBV6-4	once	CASSPGIVHTQYF	TGTGCCAGCAGTCCAGGGATAGTACATACGCAGTATTTT
TRBJ2-6	NA	15	TRBV27	many	CASSSGVGGANVLTF	TGTGCCAGCAGTTCCGGGGTAGGTGGGGCCAACGTCCTGACTTTC
TRBJ2-2	NA	16	TRBV6-5	few	CASSYSLFLGTGELFF	TGTGCCAGCAGTTACTCGTTATTTCTCGGCACCGGGGAGCTGTTTTTT
TRBJ1-4	TRBD1	14	TRBV18	NA	CASSRGTGGEKLFF	TGTGCCAGCTCACGAGGGACAGGAGGTGAAAAACTGTTTTTT
TRBJ1-2	TRBD1	15	TRBV7-9	NA	CASSRGTGQGYGYTF	TGTGCCAGCAGCCGCGGGACAGGGCAAGGGTATGGCTACACCTTC